These 6 T cell receptor beta chains were sequenced from one sample in a study of OX40 agonist ivuxolimab in advanced cancers. The library was obtained by the immunoSEQ multiplex PCR assay. Drawn from immuneACCESS, this table holds only the in-frame rearrangements with V and J called that TCRdb kept. Clones are partly lost; checked studies trace under half to an unresolved V gene and leave the rest unexplained. This sample holds around 35,000 clones; around 84% were observed only once. 20% to 25% of the sample is held by the ten biggest clonotypes. The sample here was CD4+ or CD8+ T cells sorted from blood, taken in a trial of the OX40 agonist ivuxolimab. The receptor source for this set is an adult with an advanced solid tumor such as melanoma, head and neck, liver or kidney cancer.

The chain combines TRBV7-2 with TRBJ2-7, with TRBD1 matching over 7 bases. From germline, CDR1 is SGHTA and CDR2 FQGNSA. This CDR3 has 15 amino acids. V shed 1 base and J 0 bases; nucleotides not matched to a gene: 3. In DNA form, the CDR3 reads TGTGCCAGCAGCTTAGGGACAGGAAGCTCCTACGAGCAGTACTTC. Translating gives CASSLGTGSSYEQYF.

This chain uses TRBV6-1 with TRBJ1-4; D remains ambiguous. Germline V gives CDR1 MNHNS, CDR2 SASEGT. Deletions cut 1 base from V and 5 bases from J, with 11 bases between. The CDR3 covers 15 residues. DNA for the CDR3: TGTGCCAGCAGTGAAGAGTCCGGGCTCAATGAAAAACTGTTTTTT. Amino acids: CASSEESGLNEKLFF.

This chain uses TRBV28 with TRBJ1-1; D is unresolved. The CDR3 has 14 amino acids. The V end lost 3 bases, the J end lost 1 base, and 9 bases lay between the germline ends. CDR1 and CDR2 from the germline V gene are MDHEN and SYDVKM. The CDR3 spells CASSFPWENTEAFF. In nucleotides, the CDR3 is TGTGCCAGCAGTTTCCCTTGGGAGAACACTGAAGCTTTCTTT.

This clone showed up just a few times. The gene calls are TRBV5-6 and TRBJ2-3; 9 positions agree with TRBD1. The ends lost 0 bases at V and 6 bases at J; junction bases unmatched: 14. The CDR3 consists of 18 residues. Looked up from germline, CDR1 is SGHDT and CDR2 is YYEEEE. In nucleotides, the CDR3 is TGTGCCAGCAGCTTGGAGAACATCGGGACAGGGTCAGCCGATACGCAGTATTTT. This gives the protein CASSLENIGTGSADTQYF.

This rearrangement joins TRBV18 to TRBJ2-1; possibly TRBD1 for D (5 bases). The germline V and J ends were trimmed by 2 bases and 7 bases, with 12 bases remaining between them. CDR1 KGHSH and CDR2 LQKENI come from the germline V gene. This CDR3 is built from 14 residues. CDR3 sequence (DNA): TGTGCCAGCTCACCAAGAGCAAGGGGAAATGAGCAGTTCTTC. This codes for CASSPRARGNEQFF.

This chain links TRBV6-1 with TRBJ1-2; D gene unclear. Per the germline V gene, CDR1 is MNHNS and CDR2 is SASEGT. V was cut by 5 bases and J by 8 bases, with 12 bases left in between. There are 12 residues in the CDR3. CDR3 in DNA: TGTGCCAGCAGTCCTCGGCCTCTCGGCTACACCTTC. Translated, it gives CASSPRPLGYTF.